These T cell receptor beta chains were read from a single sample in a study of blood T cell repertoires in COVID-19. Repertoires were generated with immunoSEQ multiplex PCR, while TCRdb's copy carries only in-frame clones and drops some. The sample lists fewer than 300,000 clones, about 87% seen once, with 2% to 3% in the top ten. The sequencing sample was made of peripheral blood. Source of these receptors: a woman aged 45-60 years with acute or convalescent COVID-19. CDR3s include the opening cysteine and the closing phenylalanine or tryptophan. The D gene is left open where the match is weak. Some rows mark clone size as missing; the rest say once, few, many or name a class of expanded clone.

J: TRBJ1-4; length: 14; size: NA; V: TRBV18; D: TRBD1; DNA: TGTGCCAGCTCATCCCTGCAGGGGGGTGAAAAACTGTTTTTT; CDR3: CASSSLQGGEKLFF
J: TRBJ2-3; length: 16; size: once; V: TRBV9; D: TRBD2; DNA: TGTGCCAGCAGCGTAGACACTAGCGGGAGGTCCTATACGCAGTATTTT; CDR3: CASSVDTSGRSYTQYF
J: TRBJ1-6; length: 14; size: NA; V: TRBV27; D: NA; DNA: TGTGCCAGCAGTTTATTGCCAGGAAGCTCACCCCTCCACTTT; CDR3: CASSLLPGSSPLHF
J: TRBJ1-4; length: 14; size: NA; V: TRBV27; D: NA; DNA: TGTGCCAGCAGTTCGACAGTAAATAATGAAAAACTGTTTTTT; CDR3: CASSSTVNNEKLFF
J: TRBJ1-6; length: 14; size: NA; V: TRBV7-3; D: TRBD1; DNA: TGTGCCAGCAGCCACGGGACAGCGAATTCACCCCTCCACTTT; CDR3: CASSHGTANSPLHF
J: TRBJ2-1; length: 17; size: NA; V: TRBV13; D: TRBD2; DNA: TGTGCCAGCAGCTCAGCCCACCTAGCGGGGGGGAGCAATGAGCAGTTCTTC; CDR3: CASSSAHLAGGSNEQFF
J: TRBJ1-3; length: 15; size: NA; V: TRBV9; D: NA; DNA: TGTGCCAGCAGCACCCGGGACACCTCTGGAAACACCATATATTTT; CDR3: CASSTRDTSGNTIYF
J: TRBJ1-5; length: 14; size: few; V: TRBV5-1; D: TRBD1; DNA: TGCGCCAGCAGCTTCGGACAGGGTGGTCAGCCCCAGCATTTT; CDR3: CASSFGQGGQPQHF
J: TRBJ2-7; length: 13; size: NA; V: TRBV18; D: NA; DNA: TGTGCCAGCTCACCCGGACAGATCTATGAGCAGTACTTC; CDR3: CASSPGQIYEQYF
J: TRBJ2-1; length: 14; size: NA; V: TRBV30; D: TRBD2; DNA: TGTGCCTCGTCCAGCCTAGCGGGAGGCAATGAGCAGTTCTTC; CDR3: CASSSLAGGNEQFF